The next 13 T cell receptor beta chains were all read from a single sample in a study of T cell repertoires in cytomegalovirus infection. Each CDR3 protein gets one entry after TCRdb re-called the reads with MiXCR. The profile shows around 440,000 distinct CDR3 sequences, over 9% of them singletons. The sample comprised PBMCs. Every receptor here comes from a human donor in good health (CMV status not recorded). Some clones in this sample may be carry-over from other donors' samples.

Details on this clonotype: This may be a read error: a much more frequent sequence differs by one nucleotide. This chain joins TRBV19 and TRBJ1-1; D unclear. V was trimmed by 9 bases and J by 1 base, leaving 6 bases between them. The CDR3 sequence is 11 residues long. In germline, CDR1 is LNHDA, CDR2 SQIVND (reference sequence). The CDR3 DNA reads TGTGCCAGCGTCCAGAACACTGAAGCTTTCTTT. Protein product: CASVQNTEAFF.

This clonotype was picked up a small number of times. This chain connects TRBV9 to TRBJ2-5; D possibly corresponds to TRBD2 (5 bases). The CDR3 is 17 residues long. Germline V gene sequence: CDR1 SGDLS, CDR2 YYNGEE. V lost 0 bases, J lost 2 bases, and 17 bases lay in between. CDR3 region: CASSVDGLAPNQETQYF. The DNA for the CDR3 is TGTGCCAGCAGCGTAGATGGATTAGCGCCTAATCAAGAGACCCAGTACTTC.

In this sample, this clonotype turned up many times. The chain has TRBV28 and TRBJ2-7; D may be TRBD2 (6 bases). The CDR3 has 14 amino acids. The germline V gene encodes CDR1 MDHEN and CDR2 SYDVKM. The germline V and J ends were trimmed by 5 bases and 0 bases, with 11 bases remaining between them. The CDR3 loop is CASSTGTFSYEQYF. CDR3 nucleotides: TGTGCCAGCAGTACGGGGACTTTCTCCTACGAGCAGTACTTC.

This clonotype showed up many times. CDR3 in amino acids: CASSLTGGDNQPQHF. CDR3 DNA sequence: TGTGCCAGCAGTTTAACAGGGGGGGACAATCAGCCCCAGCATTTT. The V and J genes are TRBV7-8 and TRBJ1-5; 8 nucleotides align to TRBD1. This CDR3 has 15 residues. In germline, CDR1 is SGHVS, CDR2 FQNEAQ. Trimming cost V 6 bases and J 3 bases; bases outside gene matches: 7.

This clonotype came up many times. The V gene is TRBV2, the J gene TRBJ1-1; D perhaps matches TRBD1 (6 bases). Germline assignment: CDR1 SNHLY and CDR2 FYNNEI. This CDR3 has 15 residues. Trimming left V 2 bases short and J 5 bases short, with 15 bases between. The CDR3 DNA is TGTGCCAGCAGTGAATATACTACAGGGCGTACTGAAGCTTTCTTT. Translating gives CASSEYTTGRTEAFF.

This clonotype was seen repeatedly, ten times or more. The rearrangement uses TRBV12-3 or TRBV12-4 and TRBJ2-3; 8 nucleotides match TRBD2. This CDR3 has 15 amino acids. Trimming took 6 bases from V and 8 from J; bases not matched to a gene: 13. The DNA for the CDR3 is TGTGCCAGCAGGACAACCCATTCAGCGGGAGTTACGCAGTATTTT. It specifies CASRTTHSAGVTQYF.

Notes on this clonotype: A much larger clone sits a single nucleotide away, making a read error possible. The genes are TRBV28 and TRBJ1-4; TRBD1 matches 9 bases. The CDR3 is 17 amino acids. Germline CDR1 reads MDHEN; CDR2 reads SYDVKM. DNA for the CDR3: TGTGCCAGCAGGATACAGGGGGCGCGTAAAACTAATGAAGAACTGTTTTTT. Its translation is CASRIQGARKTNEELFF.

This clonotype came up a few times. The chain combines TRBV19 with TRBJ1-4; D gene ambiguous. In germline, CDR1 is LNHDA, CDR2 SQIVND (reference sequence). Trimming took 6 bases from V and 6 from J, leaving 14 bases between them. The CDR3 is made up of 14 amino acids. The chain's CDR3 is CASRRRGQDEKLFF. The CDR3 DNA reads TGTGCCAGTAGGCGCCGAGGCCAGGATGAAAAACTGTTTTTT.

Worth noting for this clonotype: A clone one base away is much larger, so this may be a read error. This chain joins TRBV6-4 and TRBJ2-7; D is possibly TRBD2 (7 bases). The CDR3 loop spans 14 amino acids. The V gene's germline CDR1 is MRHNA and CDR2 SNTAGT. Deletions cut 6 bases from V and 5 bases from J, with 17 bases between. The CDR3 DNA sequence: TGTGCCAGCAGCCCACGGGGGGCAGCGAACGAGCAGTACTTC. Amino acids: CASSPRGAANEQYF.

In DNA form, the CDR3 reads TGTGCCACCAGCAGAGATGGCTTCGGCTACACCTTC. This encodes CATSRDGFGYTF. V is TRBV15 and J is TRBJ1-2; D gene uncertain. Deletions cut 0 bases from V and 8 bases from J, with 7 bases between. CDR3 length: 12 residues. CDR1 and CDR2 from the germline V gene are LNHNV and YYDKDF (reference sequence).

This clonotype was counted at least ten times. This chain joins TRBV7-9 and TRBJ2-1; D ambiguous. The germline V gene has CDR1 SEHNR and CDR2 FQNEAQ (reference sequence). Trimming left V 5 bases short and J 8 bases short, with 10 bases between. The CDR3 consists of 12 residues. CDR3 DNA: TGTGCCAGCAGCGACCCCCGGGATGAGCAGTTCTTC. As protein: CASSDPRDEQFF.

This clonotype was observed many times. CDR3 sequence: CASNAAANTGELFF. The CDR3 region has the DNA TGTGCCAGCAATGCGGCGGCGAACACCGGGGAGCTGTTTTTT. The rearrangement links TRBV2 to TRBJ2-2; no firm D call. V lost 7 bases and J 0 bases, leaving 9 bases between the germline ends. The germline gives CDR1 SNHLY, CDR2 FYNNEI. The CDR3 consists of 14 residues.

This clonotype was picked up a small number of times. The rearrangement uses TRBV28 and TRBJ1-2, with 11 bases aligning to TRBD1. The CDR3 is made up of 15 amino acids. CDR1 MDHEN and CDR2 SYDVKM come from the germline V gene. The V segment lost 5 bases and the J segment 7 bases; nucleotides outside the gene matches: 9. CDR3 loop: CASSAPGQGDGGYTF. The CDR3 DNA reads as TGTGCCAGCAGTGCCCCGGGACAGGGGGACGGTGGCTACACCTTC.